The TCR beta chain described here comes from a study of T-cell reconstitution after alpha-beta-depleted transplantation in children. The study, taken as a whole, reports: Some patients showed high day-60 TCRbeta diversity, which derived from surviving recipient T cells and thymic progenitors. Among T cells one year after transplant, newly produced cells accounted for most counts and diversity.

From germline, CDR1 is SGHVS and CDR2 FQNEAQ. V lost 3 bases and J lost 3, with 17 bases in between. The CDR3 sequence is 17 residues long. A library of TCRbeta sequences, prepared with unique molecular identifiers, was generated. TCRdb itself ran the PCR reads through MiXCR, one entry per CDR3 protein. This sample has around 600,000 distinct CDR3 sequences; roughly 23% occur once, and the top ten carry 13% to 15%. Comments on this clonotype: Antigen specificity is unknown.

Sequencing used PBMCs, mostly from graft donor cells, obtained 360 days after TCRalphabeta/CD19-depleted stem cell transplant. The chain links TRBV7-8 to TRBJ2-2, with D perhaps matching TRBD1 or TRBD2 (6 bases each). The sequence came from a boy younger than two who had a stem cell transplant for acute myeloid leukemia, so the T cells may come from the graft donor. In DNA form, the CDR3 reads TGTGCCAGCAGCTTTCGAAGGGGGGTTGGGGACACCGGGGAGCTGTTTTTT. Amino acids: CASSFRRGVGDTGELFF.